The rows below give T cell receptor beta chains drawn from one sample of a study of OX40 agonist ivuxolimab in advanced cancers. Clones were sequenced by immunoSEQ multiplex PCR, and TCRdb holds only the in-frame ones, with some missing. Of approximately 22,000 clones listed, 84% are singletons. The material was CD4+ or CD8+ T cells sorted from blood, obtained in a trial of the OX40 agonist ivuxolimab. These receptors were obtained from an adult with an advanced solid tumor such as melanoma, head and neck, liver or kidney cancer. Each CDR3 is given with its conserved first and last residue. A D gene is named only where the DNA matches it firmly. Clone size is shown for a subset of rows, as once, few, many or a class of expanded clone.

v_gene	d_gene	j_gene	abundance	CDR3nt	CDR3aa
TRBV6-5	.	TRBJ2-2	.	TGTGCCAGCAGTTACAGGGAAGCCGGGGAGCTGTTTTTT	CASSYREAGELFF
TRBV27	.	TRBJ2-3	.	TGTGCCAGCCTGGGGGGAGTACATCCAGATACGCAGTATTTT	CASLGGVHPDTQYF
TRBV7-3	.	TRBJ1-5	.	TGTGCCAGCAGCCCGCCGGGCAGGCGGGAGCAGCCCCAGCATTTT	CASSPPGRREQPQHF
TRBV20-1	.	TRBJ2-7	.	TGCAGTGCGTTACTAGCATCCGAGCAGTACTTC	CSALLASEQYF
TRBV4-1	.	TRBJ1-1	.	TGCGCCAGCAGCCCTAGGGAGGGGGTGAACACTGAAGCTTTCTTT	CASSPREGVNTEAFF
TRBV30	.	TRBJ1-1	few	TGTGCCTGGAGTGTAAATATGAACACTGAAGCTTTCTTT	CAWSVNMNTEAFF
TRBV30	TRBD1	TRBJ2-1	.	TGTGCCTGGAGGGCCGGGACAGGGTTCAATGAGCAGTTCTTC	CAWRAGTGFNEQFF
TRBV7-9	.	TRBJ1-2	.	TGTGCCAGCAGCTTAGTTACTGACTATGGCTACACCTTC	CASSLVTDYGYTF
TRBV19	.	TRBJ2-5	once	TGTGCCAGTAGTTTTAACCACCTGGAGAGAGAGACCCAGTACTTC	CASSFNHLERETQYF
TRBV4-1	TRBD2	TRBJ2-7	few	TGTGCCAGCAGCCAAGATCGGACTAGCGGCTACGAGCAGTACTTC	CASSQDRTSGYEQYF
TRBV6-4	TRBD2	TRBJ2-3	.	TGTGCCAGCAGTACCACTAGCGGGAGTCAAGATACGCAGTATTTT	CASSTTSGSQDTQYF
TRBV6-1	.	TRBJ1-1	once	TGTGCCAGCAGTGAATGGTTGACGAGCACTGAAGCTTTCTTT	CASSEWLTSTEAFF
TRBV6-5	TRBD1	TRBJ2-3	.	TGTGCCAGCAGTTTGGGACAGGGGGCAACAGATACGCAGTATTTT	CASSLGQGATDTQYF
TRBV5-6	.	TRBJ1-1	.	TGTGCCAGCAGCTTGGAGGGGCGGAACACTGAAGCTTTCTTT	CASSLEGRNTEAFF
TRBV27	.	TRBJ2-7	.	TGTGCCAGCAGGGCTCCACCATTGAACGAGCAGTACTTC	CASRAPPLNEQYF
TRBV2	.	TRBJ2-3	.	TGTGCCAGGGAGGAGTCTCCAGATACGCAGTATTTT	CAREESPDTQYF
TRBV7-2	.	TRBJ1-1	.	TGTGCCAGCAGCCCCGGTGGGGGCGCTGAAGCTTTCTTT	CASSPGGGAEAFF
TRBV7-9	.	TRBJ2-1	.	TGTGCCAGCAGCTTAGGCCGCCTAGGGGGAGAGCAGTTCTTC	CASSLGRLGGEQFF
TRBV6-1	.	TRBJ2-1	few	TGTGCCAGCAGTGAAGGGGAAGCTGCCAATGAGCAGTTCTTC	CASSEGEAANEQFF
TRBV14	.	TRBJ2-1	.	TGTGCCAGCAGCCAAGGGGCGGTTAGAAATGAGCAGTTCTTC	CASSQGAVRNEQFF
TRBV6-5	TRBD1	TRBJ1-4	.	TGTGCCAGCAGTTACGGACAGGGTATGGAGGAAAAACTGTTTTTT	CASSYGQGMEEKLFF
TRBV18	.	TRBJ1-2	.	TGTGCCAGCTCAACGGAGTCACTCTATGGCTACACCTTC	CASSTESLYGYTF
TRBV6-5	.	TRBJ1-3	.	TGTGCCAGCAGTTACGGAGGGGTGGACACCATATATTTT	CASSYGGVDTIYF
TRBV4-1	.	TRBJ2-7	medium-sized	TGCGCCAGCAGCCAATCCCGGGAGACGACCTACGAGCAGTACTTC	CASSQSRETTYEQYF
TRBV27	TRBD2	TRBJ2-3	.	TGTGCCAGCAGTTCCCCTCTAGCGGGGGGCACAGATACGCAGTATTTT	CASSSPLAGGTDTQYF
TRBV5-1	.	TRBJ2-7	once	TGCGCCAGCAGCGTGGGAGCCGGGACTGCTACCTACGAGCAGTACTTC	CASSVGAGTATYEQYF
TRBV5-1	.	TRBJ2-2	.	TGCGCCAGCAGCCCGGCAGGCAGGAACACCGGGGAGCTGTTTTTT	CASSPAGRNTGELFF
TRBV28	.	TRBJ2-7	.	TGTGCCAGCAGCCGAACCTTGGGACTCGGTTACGAGCAGTACTTC	CASSRTLGLGYEQYF
TRBV19	.	TRBJ2-2	.	TGTGCCAGTAGTAACCACAGAAAGAACACCGGGGAGCTGTTTTTT	CASSNHRKNTGELFF
TRBV28	.	TRBJ2-7	.	TGTGCCAGCAGTTTAAGTGTGGGACTGGGCGGGTACGAGCAGTACTTC	CASSLSVGLGGYEQYF
TRBV7-6	.	TRBJ2-5	.	TGTGCCAGCATGGGGGAGACCCAGTACTTC	CASMGETQYF
TRBV6-6	.	TRBJ2-1	once	TGTGCCTCCCTCCCCCGGGCTAGCTCCTACAATGAGCAGTTCTTC	CASLPRASSYNEQFF
TRBV6-5	.	TRBJ1-1	.	TGTGCCAGCAGTCACTCCACAGGCAGACGGACTGAAGCTTTCTTT	CASSHSTGRRTEAFF
TRBV5-6	.	TRBJ2-1	.	TGTGCCAGCAGCTTGGACCACCTCTCCTACAATGAGCAGTTCTTC	CASSLDHLSYNEQFF
TRBV15	TRBD2	TRBJ2-7	.	TGTGCCACCAGGACAGGAGCTCGAGCGGGAGGGAGGTTCGAGCAGTACTTC	CATRTGARAGGRFEQYF
TRBV7-2	TRBD2	TRBJ2-3	.	TGTGCCAGCAGCTTATTAGCGGGAGGGTCTGGAGATACGCAGTATTTT	CASSLLAGGSGDTQYF
TRBV5-3	TRBD2	TRBJ2-7	once	TGTGCCAGAAGCTCCGTGACTAGCGGGAGGCAAGCCTACGAGCAGTACTTC	CARSSVTSGRQAYEQYF
TRBV7-6	.	TRBJ1-5	.	TGTGCCAGCAGCCCTCGGAAAGGGCAGCCCCAGCATTTT	CASSPRKGQPQHF
TRBV29-1	TRBD2	TRBJ2-3	.	TGCAGCGTTGAATACTACAGGGGGGATGGACTAGCGGGAGGGCCTCCAGATACGCAGTATTTT	CSVEYYRGDGLAGGPPDTQYF
TRBV7-9	TRBD2	TRBJ2-3	few	TGTGCCAGCAGTTTGCTAGCGGGCTTCACAGATACGCAGTATTTT	CASSLLAGFTDTQYF
TRBV4-1	TRBD1	TRBJ2-7	.	TGCGCCAGCAGCCAAACACAGGGGTACGAGCAGTACTTC	CASSQTQGYEQYF
TRBV5-6	.	TRBJ1-2	once	TGTGCCAGCAGCCCCACCACGAGTGGCTACACCTTC	CASSPTTSGYTF
TRBV27	TRBD2	TRBJ2-5	.	TGTGCCAGCAGCTCGGTGGGGGGGCAAGAGACCCAGTACTTC	CASSSVGGQETQYF
TRBV27	.	TRBJ2-3	.	TGTGCCAGCAGTTTACCCTTCACAGATACGCAGTATTTT	CASSLPFTDTQYF
TRBV6-5	.	TRBJ2-5	.	TGTGCCAGCAGTTACTCGCAGGGGCTAGGGACCCAGTACTTC	CASSYSQGLGTQYF
TRBV11-2	TRBD1	TRBJ2-7	once	TGTGCCAGCAGCTTAGGCCGGACAGGGCTGAGCTCCTACGAGCAGTACTTC	CASSLGRTGLSSYEQYF
TRBV28	.	TRBJ1-1	.	TGTGCCAGCAGTTTATTTTCGGGGGGCGGAAAAGCTTTCTTT	CASSLFSGGGKAFF
TRBV27	.	TRBJ2-1	once	TGTGCCAGCAGCCAAGGGACTGCCCTTAATGAGCAGTTCTTC	CASSQGTALNEQFF
TRBV27	TRBD1	TRBJ1-6	.	TGTGCCAGCAGTTCGGGACAGTCTAATTCACCCCTCCACTTT	CASSSGQSNSPLHF
TRBV9	.	TRBJ2-3	.	TGTGCCAGCAGCGTAGCCGATCTGGGGTTTGGGGATACGCAGTATTTT	CASSVADLGFGDTQYF
TRBV7-9	.	TRBJ1-5	.	TGTGCCAGCAGCCAGTTCGCCCAAGCGGGCAATCAGCCCCAGCATTTT	CASSQFAQAGNQPQHF
TRBV19	.	TRBJ1-5	.	TGTGCCAGTAGTATGTTAGGTTACAATCAGCCCCAGCATTTT	CASSMLGYNQPQHF
TRBV27	.	TRBJ2-7	.	TGTGCCAGCAGTTCCCCCAGCGCGACCTACGAGCAGTACTTC	CASSSPSATYEQYF
TRBV7-9	TRBD1	TRBJ1-2	.	TGTGCCAGCAGCTCGAGTACAGGGGGCTCCCCCTATGGCTACACCTTC	CASSSSTGGSPYGYTF
TRBV12-5	TRBD1	TRBJ2-1	.	TGTGCTAGTGGTTTGCCAGACAGGGGTCCCTACAATGAGCAGTTCTTC	CASGLPDRGPYNEQFF